This is a list of T cell receptor beta chains from one sample in a study of blood T cell repertoires in COVID-19. Here immunoSEQ multiplex PCR was the method, and the copy in TCRdb shows in-frame clones only, minus some. The sample lists just over 25,000 clones, 85% to 90% occurring once. Source material: peripheral blood. Source of these receptors: a man aged 65 to 85 with acute or convalescent COVID-19. CDR3s include the opening cysteine and the closing phenylalanine or tryptophan. The D gene is left open where the match is weak. Clone size is given for some rows only: seen once, a few or many times, or a class if the clone is expanded.

NA,TRBD1,TRBV28,TRBJ1-1,TGTGCCAGCAGGCGCGATCCGGGACAGGGGGACACTGAAGCTTTCTTT,CASRRDPGQGDTEAFF
NA,TRBD2,TRBV2,TRBJ2-7,TGTGCCAGCAGTGAAGCGTCTAGGACTAGCGGGGTCCACGAGCAGTACTTC,CASSEASRTSGVHEQYF
NA,NA,TRBV5-4,TRBJ2-5,TGTGCCAGCAGCTTGGAGGGGCAAGAGACCCAGTACTTC,CASSLEGQETQYF
NA,NA,TRBV2,TRBJ1-4,TGTGCCAGCAGGGCGGTCTTTCTGAATGAAAAACTGTTTTTT,CASRAVFLNEKLFF
NA,TRBD2,TRBV6-2/TRBV6-3,TRBJ2-7,TGTGCCAGCAGTCCAGCGGGAGGGAGGCACGAGCAGTACTTC,CASSPAGGRHEQYF
NA,TRBD2,TRBV7-2,TRBJ2-1,TGTGCCAGCAGCTTAGCCCCGGGACTAGCGGGACCTGAGCAGTTCTTC,CASSLAPGLAGPEQFF
NA,TRBD1,TRBV29-1,TRBJ1-6,TGCAGCGTCCAGACAGGGAGCTCCTATAATTCACCCCTCCACTTT,CSVQTGSSYNSPLHF
NA,NA,TRBV7-9,TRBJ1-1,TGTGCCAGCAGTTTAACAGGGAACACTGAAGCTTTCTTT,CASSLTGNTEAFF
NA,NA,TRBV4-1,TRBJ2-3,TGCGCCAGCAGCCTGGGACTTCTACGCACAGATACGCAGTATTTT,CASSLGLLRTDTQYF
NA,NA,TRBV7-3,TRBJ1-1,TGTGCCAGCAGCTTAAGAGGGAACACTGAAGCTTTCTTT,CASSLRGNTEAFF
NA,NA,TRBV27,TRBJ1-4,TGTGCCAGCAGTCATAACATTGCAACTAATGAAAAACTGTTTTTT,CASSHNIATNEKLFF
once,TRBD1,TRBV19,TRBJ1-2,TGTGCCAGTAGTATAGACACCGGGACAGTATCTATGGGCTACACCTTC,CASSIDTGTVSMGYTF
NA,NA,TRBV2,TRBJ1-1,TGTGCCAGCAGTGACCAGTCGAACACTGAAGCTTTCTTT,CASSDQSNTEAFF
NA,NA,TRBV5-1,TRBJ2-7,TGCGCCAGCAGCTCTCAAACATCAACACGTGAGCAGTACTTC,CASSSQTSTREQYF
few,NA,TRBV9,TRBJ2-7,TGTGCCAGCAGCGTAGATTACGGGTCCTCCTACGAGCAGTACTTC,CASSVDYGSSYEQYF
NA,TRBD2,TRBV3-1/TRBV3-2,TRBJ2-7,TGTGCCAGCAGCCCGACTAGCGGATCCCTCGAGCAGTACTTC,CASSPTSGSLEQYF
once,NA,TRBV7-2,TRBJ2-7,TGTGCCAGCAGCTTAGTTACAGGGACCTACGAGCAGTACTTC,CASSLVTGTYEQYF
NA,NA,TRBV10-3,TRBJ2-7,TGTGCGACACAGGTGGGTTTGGGCGAGCAGTACTTC,CATQVGLGEQYF
NA,NA,TRBV7-2,TRBJ2-7,TGTGCCAGCAGAAGCTTTGACAGGAACTACGAGCAGTACTTC,CASRSFDRNYEQYF
NA,NA,TRBV7-8,TRBJ1-6,TGTGCCAGCAGCTTAGATGACCCGGGGAATGGGAATTCACCCCTCCACTTT,CASSLDDPGNGNSPLHF
few,NA,TRBV29-1,TRBJ1-1,TGCAGCGTTGAAGCCAGGAGGGGCGGGAAGGCTTTCTTT,CSVEARRGGKAFF
NA,TRBD1,TRBV18,TRBJ1-2,TGTGCCAGCTCTACCGGGACAGGGAATCAGTATGGCTACACCTTC,CASSTGTGNQYGYTF
NA,NA,TRBV12-3/TRBV12-4,TRBJ2-7,TGTGCCGGTTCGGCGGGGTTCTACGAGCAGTACTTC,CAGSAGFYEQYF
NA,TRBD2,TRBV5-4,TRBJ2-1,TGTGCCAGCAGGCCCAGGTCGGTAGCGGGAGGTGAATTCCATGAGCAGTTCTTC,CASRPRSVAGGEFHEQFF
NA,TRBD2,TRBV3-1/TRBV3-2,TRBJ2-5,TGTGCCAGCAGCCAAGATGGGGACTATAAAGAGACCCAGTACTTC,CASSQDGDYKETQYF
NA,NA,TRBV6-1,TRBJ1-5,TGTGCCAGCAGTTCGAAAGGGAGGCAGCCCCAGCATTTT,CASSSKGRQPQHF
NA,NA,TRBV12-3/TRBV12-4,TRBJ1-2,TGTGCCAGCAGTTTTAACAACAACTATGGCTACACCTTC,CASSFNNNYGYTF
NA,TRBD2,TRBV27,TRBJ2-7,TGTGCCAGCAGCCAACCGGGACTAAGCGACGAGCAGTACTTC,CASSQPGLSDEQYF
NA,NA,TRBV28,TRBJ2-3,TGTGCCAGCAGTTCCCAGAGGATTCTCACAGATACGCAGTATTTT,CASSSQRILTDTQYF
NA,NA,TRBV7-2,TRBJ2-7,TGTGCCAGCAGCTTAGCGGGGACTTTCTACGAGCAGTACTTC,CASSLAGTFYEQYF
NA,NA,TRBV15,TRBJ1-1,TGTGCCACCAGCAGAGATAAGACCACGGGGGCTGAAGCTTTCTTT,CATSRDKTTGAEAFF